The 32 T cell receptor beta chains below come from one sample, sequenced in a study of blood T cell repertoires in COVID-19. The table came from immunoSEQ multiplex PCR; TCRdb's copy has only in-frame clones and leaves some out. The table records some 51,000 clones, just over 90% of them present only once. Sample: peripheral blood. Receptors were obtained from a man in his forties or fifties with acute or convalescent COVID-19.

In DNA, the CDR3 is TGTGCCAGCAGTAACAGGGGTTGGACTGAAGCTTTCTTT. It specifies CASSNRGWTEAFF. This rearrangement joins TRBV6-2 or TRBV6-3 to TRBJ1-1; 7 nucleotides match TRBD1. With 5 bases clipped from V and 5 bases from J, the junction kept 5 bases outside the gene matches. CDR3 length equals 13 residues. Germline loops: CDR1 MNHEY, CDR2 SVGEGT.

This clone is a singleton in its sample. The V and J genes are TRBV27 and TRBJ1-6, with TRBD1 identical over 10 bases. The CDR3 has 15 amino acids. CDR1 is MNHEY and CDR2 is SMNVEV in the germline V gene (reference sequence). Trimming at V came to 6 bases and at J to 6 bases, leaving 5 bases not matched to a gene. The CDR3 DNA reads TGTGCCAGCAGGCCCGGGACAGGGGCTAATTCACCCCTCCACTTT. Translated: CASRPGTGANSPLHF.

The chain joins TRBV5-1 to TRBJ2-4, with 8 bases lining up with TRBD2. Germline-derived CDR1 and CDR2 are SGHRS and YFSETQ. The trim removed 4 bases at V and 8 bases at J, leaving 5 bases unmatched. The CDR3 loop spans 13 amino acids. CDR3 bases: TGCGCCAGCAGCGCTGGACTAGCTGACATTCAGTACTTC. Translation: CASSAGLADIQYF.

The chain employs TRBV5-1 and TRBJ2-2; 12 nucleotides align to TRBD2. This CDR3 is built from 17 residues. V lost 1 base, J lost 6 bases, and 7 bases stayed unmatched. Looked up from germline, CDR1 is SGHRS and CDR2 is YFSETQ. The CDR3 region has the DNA TGCGCCAGCAGCTTGCTAGCGGGAGGGAACGGCGCCGGGGAGCTGTTTTTT. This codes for CASSLLAGGNGAGELFF.

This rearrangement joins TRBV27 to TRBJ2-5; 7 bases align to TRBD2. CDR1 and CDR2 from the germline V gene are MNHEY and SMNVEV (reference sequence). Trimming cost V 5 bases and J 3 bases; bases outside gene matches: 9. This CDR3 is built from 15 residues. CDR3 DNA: TGTGCCAGCAGTCCCGATTGGACTAGAAAAGAGACCCAGTACTTC. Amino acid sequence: CASSPDWTRKETQYF.

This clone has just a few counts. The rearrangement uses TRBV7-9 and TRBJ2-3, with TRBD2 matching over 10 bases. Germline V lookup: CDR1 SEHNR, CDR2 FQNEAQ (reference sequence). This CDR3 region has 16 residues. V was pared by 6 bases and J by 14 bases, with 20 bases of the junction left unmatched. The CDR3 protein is CASSSLAGRGTPSRYF. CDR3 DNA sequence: TGTGCCAGCAGTTCACTAGCGGGGAGAGGGACCCCTTCGCGGTATTTT.

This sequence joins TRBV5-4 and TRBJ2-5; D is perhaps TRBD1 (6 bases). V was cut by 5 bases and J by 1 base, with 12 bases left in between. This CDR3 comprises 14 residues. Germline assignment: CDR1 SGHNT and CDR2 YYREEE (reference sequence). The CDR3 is CASSPDRTQETQYF. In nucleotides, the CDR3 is TGTGCCAGCAGTCCGGACAGAACCCAAGAGACCCAGTACTTC.

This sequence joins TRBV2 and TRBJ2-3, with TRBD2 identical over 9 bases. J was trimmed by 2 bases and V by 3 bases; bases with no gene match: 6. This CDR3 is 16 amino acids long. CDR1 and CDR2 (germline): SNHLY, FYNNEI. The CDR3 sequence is CASSEGTSSLTDTQYF. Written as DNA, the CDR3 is TGTGCCAGCAGTGAGGGGACTAGCAGTCTCACAGATACGCAGTATTTT.

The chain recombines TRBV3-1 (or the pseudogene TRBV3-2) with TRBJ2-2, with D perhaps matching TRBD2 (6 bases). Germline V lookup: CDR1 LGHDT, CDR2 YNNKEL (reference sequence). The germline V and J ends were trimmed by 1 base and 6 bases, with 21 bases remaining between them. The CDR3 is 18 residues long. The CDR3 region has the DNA TGTGCCAGCAGCCAAGTTGGAGGGAGCAGGGTGGCGGCCGGGGAGCTGTTTTTT. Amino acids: CASSQVGGSRVAAGELFF.

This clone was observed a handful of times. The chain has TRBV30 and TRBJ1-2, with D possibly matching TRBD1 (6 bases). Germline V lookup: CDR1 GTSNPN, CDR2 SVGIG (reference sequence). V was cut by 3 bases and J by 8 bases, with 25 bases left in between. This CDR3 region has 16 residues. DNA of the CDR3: TGTGCCTGGAGCCGTACGGGGCAGGGGCCCTATGAGGGCTACACCTTC. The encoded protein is CAWSRTGQGPYEGYTF. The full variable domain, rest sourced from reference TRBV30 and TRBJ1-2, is SQTIHQWPATLVQPVGSPLSLECTVEGTSNPNLYWYRQAAGRGLQLLFYSVGIGQISSEVPQNLSASRPQDRQFILSSKKLLLSDSGFYLCAWSRTGQGPYEGYTFGSGTRLTVV.

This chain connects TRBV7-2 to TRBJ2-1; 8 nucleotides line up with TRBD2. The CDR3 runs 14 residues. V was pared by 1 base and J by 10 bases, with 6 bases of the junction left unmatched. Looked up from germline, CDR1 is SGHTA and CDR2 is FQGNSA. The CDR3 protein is CASSLGGTRNEQFF. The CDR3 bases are TGTGCCAGCAGCTTAGGAGGGACTAGAAACGAGCAGTTCTTC.

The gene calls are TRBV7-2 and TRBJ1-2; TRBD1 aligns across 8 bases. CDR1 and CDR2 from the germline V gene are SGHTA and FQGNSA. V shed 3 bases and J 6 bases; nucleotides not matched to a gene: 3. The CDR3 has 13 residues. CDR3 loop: CASSFQGADGYTF. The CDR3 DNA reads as TGTGCCAGCAGCTTCCAGGGGGCCGATGGCTACACCTTC. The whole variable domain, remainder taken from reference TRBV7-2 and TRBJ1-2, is GAGVSQSPSNKVTEKGKDVELRCDPISGHTALYWYRQSLGQGLEFLIYFQGNSAPDKSGLPSDRFSAERTGGSVSTLTIQRTQQEDSAVYLCASSFQGADGYTFGSGTRLTVV.

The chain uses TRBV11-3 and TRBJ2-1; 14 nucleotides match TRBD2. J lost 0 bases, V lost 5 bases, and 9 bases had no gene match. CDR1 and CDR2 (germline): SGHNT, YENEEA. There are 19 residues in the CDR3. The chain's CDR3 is CASSPSPGTSGSSYNEQFF. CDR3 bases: TGTGCCAGCAGCCCTAGCCCCGGGACTAGCGGGAGCTCCTACAATGAGCAGTTCTTC.

The CDR3, as DNA: TGTGCCTGGAGTCCAAGGACTAGCGGTGCCTACGAGCAGTACTTC. It translates to CAWSPRTSGAYEQYF. This chain connects TRBV30 to TRBJ2-7; TRBD2 matches 10 bases. The CDR3 is made up of 15 amino acids. V gave up 2 bases and J gave up 2 bases; unmatched junction bases: 6. Germline loops: CDR1 GTSNPN, CDR2 SVGIG (reference sequence).

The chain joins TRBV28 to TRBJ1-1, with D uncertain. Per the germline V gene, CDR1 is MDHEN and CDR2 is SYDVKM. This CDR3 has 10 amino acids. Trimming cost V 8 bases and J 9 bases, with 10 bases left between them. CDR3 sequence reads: CASVLTKAFF. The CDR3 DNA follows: TGTGCCAGCGTTTTGACAAAAGCTTTCTTT.

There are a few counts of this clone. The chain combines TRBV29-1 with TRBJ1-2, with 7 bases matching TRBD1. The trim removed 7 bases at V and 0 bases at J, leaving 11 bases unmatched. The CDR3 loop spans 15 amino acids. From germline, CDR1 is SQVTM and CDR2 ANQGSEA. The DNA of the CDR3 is TGCAGCGCAAGACAGGGACTCACTCCTAACTATGGCTACACCTTC. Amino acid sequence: CSARQGLTPNYGYTF.

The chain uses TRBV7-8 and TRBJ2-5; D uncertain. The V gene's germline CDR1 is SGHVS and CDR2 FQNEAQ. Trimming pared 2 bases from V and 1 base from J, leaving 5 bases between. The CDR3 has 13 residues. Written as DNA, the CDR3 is TGTGCCAGCAGCTTAAGCGCCCAAGAGACCCAGTACTTC. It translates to CASSLSAQETQYF.

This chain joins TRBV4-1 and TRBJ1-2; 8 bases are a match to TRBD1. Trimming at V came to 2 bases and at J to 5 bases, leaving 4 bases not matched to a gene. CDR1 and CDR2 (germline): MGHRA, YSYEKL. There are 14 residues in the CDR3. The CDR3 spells CASSQPGQAYGYTF. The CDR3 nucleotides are TGCGCCAGCAGCCAACCGGGACAGGCTTATGGCTACACCTTC.

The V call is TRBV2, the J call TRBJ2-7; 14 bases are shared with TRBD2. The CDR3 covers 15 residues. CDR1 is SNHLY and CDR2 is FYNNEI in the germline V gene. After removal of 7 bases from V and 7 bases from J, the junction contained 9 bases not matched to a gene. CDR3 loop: CASMDPGLAGVEQYF. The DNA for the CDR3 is TGTGCCAGCATGGATCCGGGACTAGCGGGAGTGGAGCAGTACTTC.

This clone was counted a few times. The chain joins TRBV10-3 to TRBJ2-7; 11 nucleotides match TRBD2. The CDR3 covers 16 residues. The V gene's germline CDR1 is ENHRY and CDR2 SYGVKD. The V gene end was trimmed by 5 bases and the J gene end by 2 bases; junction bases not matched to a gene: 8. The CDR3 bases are TGTGCCATCAGTAGCGGGATAGCGGGAGGGCCCTACGAGCAGTACTTC. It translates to CAISSGIAGGPYEQYF.

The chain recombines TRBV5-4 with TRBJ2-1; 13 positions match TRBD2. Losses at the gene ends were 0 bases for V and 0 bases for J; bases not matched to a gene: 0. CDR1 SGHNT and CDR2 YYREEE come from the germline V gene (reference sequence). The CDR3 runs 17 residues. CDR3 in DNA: TGTGCCAGCAGCTTGGGGACTAGCGGGAGCTCCTACAATGAGCAGTTCTTC. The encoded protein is CASSLGTSGSSYNEQFF.

The CDR3 bases are TGTGCCAGCAGTTTCCCCGGGACAGGGACGCAGTATTTT. It encodes CASSFPGTGTQYF. The J gene is TRBJ2-3, the V gene TRBV27, with TRBD1 matching over 9 bases. The V gene end was trimmed by 3 bases and the J gene end by 9 bases; junction bases not matched to a gene: 4. The germline gives CDR1 MNHEY, CDR2 SMNVEV (reference sequence). This CDR3 has 13 residues.

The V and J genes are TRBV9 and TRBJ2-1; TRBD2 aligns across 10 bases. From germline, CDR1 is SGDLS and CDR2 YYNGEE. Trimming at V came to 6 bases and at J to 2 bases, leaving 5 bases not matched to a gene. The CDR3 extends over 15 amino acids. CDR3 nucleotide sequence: TGTGCCAGCAACCCCCTAGCGGGAGCCTACAATGAGCAGTTCTTC. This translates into CASNPLAGAYNEQFF.

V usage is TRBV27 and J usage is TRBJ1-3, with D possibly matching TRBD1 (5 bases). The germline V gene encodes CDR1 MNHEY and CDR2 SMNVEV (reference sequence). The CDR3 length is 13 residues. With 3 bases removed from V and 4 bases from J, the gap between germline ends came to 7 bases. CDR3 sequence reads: CASSFGGGNTIYF. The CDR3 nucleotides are TGTGCCAGCAGTTTCGGGGGGGGAAACACCATATATTTT.

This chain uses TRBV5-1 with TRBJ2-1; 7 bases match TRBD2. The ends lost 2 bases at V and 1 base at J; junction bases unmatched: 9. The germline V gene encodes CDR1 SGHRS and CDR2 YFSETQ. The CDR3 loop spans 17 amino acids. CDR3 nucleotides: TGCGCCAGCAGCTTATGGGGGGGATTACCGTCCTACAATGAGCAGTTCTTC. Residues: CASSLWGGLPSYNEQFF.

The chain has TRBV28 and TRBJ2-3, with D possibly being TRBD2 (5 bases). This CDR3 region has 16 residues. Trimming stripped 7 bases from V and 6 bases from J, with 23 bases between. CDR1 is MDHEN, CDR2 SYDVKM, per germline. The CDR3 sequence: CASNFRGLPPADTQYF. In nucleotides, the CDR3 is TGTGCCAGCAATTTTCGAGGACTGCCCCCGGCCGATACGCAGTATTTT.

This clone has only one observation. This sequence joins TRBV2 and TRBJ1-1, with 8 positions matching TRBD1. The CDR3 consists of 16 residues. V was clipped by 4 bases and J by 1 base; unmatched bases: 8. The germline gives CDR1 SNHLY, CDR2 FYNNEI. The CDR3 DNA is TGTGCCAGCAGTGGGGGAAGGACAGGGCCGAACACTGAAGCTTTCTTT. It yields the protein CASSGGRTGPNTEAFF.

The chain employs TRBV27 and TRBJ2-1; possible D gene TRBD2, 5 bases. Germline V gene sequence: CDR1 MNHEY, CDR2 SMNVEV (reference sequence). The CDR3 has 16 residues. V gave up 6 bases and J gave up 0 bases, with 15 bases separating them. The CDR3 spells CASRGLGGSSYNEQFF. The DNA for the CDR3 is TGTGCCAGCAGGGGCTTAGGAGGAAGCTCCTACAATGAGCAGTTCTTC.

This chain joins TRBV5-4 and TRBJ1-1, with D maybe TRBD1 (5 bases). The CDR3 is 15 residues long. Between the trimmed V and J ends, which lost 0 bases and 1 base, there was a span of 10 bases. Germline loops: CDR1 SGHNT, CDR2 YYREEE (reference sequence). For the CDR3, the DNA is TGTGCCAGCAGCTTGGCAGGACAAACGAACACTGAAGCTTTCTTT. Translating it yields CASSLAGQTNTEAFF.

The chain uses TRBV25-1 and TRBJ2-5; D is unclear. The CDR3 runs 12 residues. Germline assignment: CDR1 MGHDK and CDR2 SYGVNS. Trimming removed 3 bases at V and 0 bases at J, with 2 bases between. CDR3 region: CASSDYQETQYF. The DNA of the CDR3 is TGTGCCAGCAGTGACTACCAAGAGACCCAGTACTTC.

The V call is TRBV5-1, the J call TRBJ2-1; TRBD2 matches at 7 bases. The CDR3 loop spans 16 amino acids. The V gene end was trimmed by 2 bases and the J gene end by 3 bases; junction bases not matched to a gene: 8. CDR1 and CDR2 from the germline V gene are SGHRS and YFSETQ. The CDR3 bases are TGCGCCAGCAGCTTCTGGAGCGGGATGAGCTACAATGAGCAGTTCTTC. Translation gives CASSFWSGMSYNEQFF.

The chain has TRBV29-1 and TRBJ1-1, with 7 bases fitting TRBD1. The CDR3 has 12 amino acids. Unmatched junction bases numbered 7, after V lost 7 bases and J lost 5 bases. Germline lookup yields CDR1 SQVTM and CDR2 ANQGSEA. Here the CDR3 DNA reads TGCAGCGCTGGCAGGGGGTTGACTGAAGCTTTCTTT. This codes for CSAGRGLTEAFF.